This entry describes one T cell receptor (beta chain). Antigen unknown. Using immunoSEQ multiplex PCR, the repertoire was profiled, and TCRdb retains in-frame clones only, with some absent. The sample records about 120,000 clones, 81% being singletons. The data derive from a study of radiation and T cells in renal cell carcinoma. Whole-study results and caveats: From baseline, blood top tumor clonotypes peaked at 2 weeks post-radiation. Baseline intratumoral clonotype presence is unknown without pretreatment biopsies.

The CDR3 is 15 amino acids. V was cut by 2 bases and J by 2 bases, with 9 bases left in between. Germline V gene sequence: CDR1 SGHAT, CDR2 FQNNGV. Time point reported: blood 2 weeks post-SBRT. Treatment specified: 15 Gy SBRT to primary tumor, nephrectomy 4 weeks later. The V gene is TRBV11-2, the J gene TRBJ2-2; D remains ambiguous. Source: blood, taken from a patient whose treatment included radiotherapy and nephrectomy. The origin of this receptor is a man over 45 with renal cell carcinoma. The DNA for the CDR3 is TGTGCCAGCAGCTTATGGTCCCAAAACACCGGGGAGCTGTTTTTT. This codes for CASSLWSQNTGELFF.